The rows below give T cell receptor beta chains drawn from one sample of a study of shared clonotypes between healthy human individuals. Some clones are missing from TCRdb's copy, which holds only in-frame ones; the method was immunoSEQ multiplex PCR. The data show 2,500,000 or so clones, 93% seen once. Material: naive CD4+ T cells from PBMCs. These receptors originate from a man aged 18 to 29 in good health. Some clones in this sample may be carry-over from other donors' samples. CDR3s include the opening cysteine and the closing phenylalanine or tryptophan. D genes are given only for firm matches. The listing skips clone size in some rows; elsewhere it reads once, few, many or a size class.

j_call | d_call | cdr3_length | v_call | clone_size | cdr3_nt | cdr3_aa
TRBJ2-7 | TRBD2 | 14 | TRBV18 | - | TGTGCCAGCTCACCTAACAGACTAGCGTCGGAGCAGTACTTC | CASSPNRLASEQYF
TRBJ2-5 | TRBD2 | 15 | TRBV6-1 | - | TGTGCCAGCAGTGAAGCTGGGCGGGAGTGGGAGACCCAGTACTTC | CASSEAGREWETQYF
TRBJ1-1 | - | 15 | TRBV19 | - | TGTGCCAGTAGTACCGCGGGGCGACCGAACACTGAAGCTTTCTTT | CASSTAGRPNTEAFF
TRBJ2-1 | - | 12 | TRBV13 | - | TGTGCCAGCAGCTTAGGGGAGCCTGAGCAGTTCTTC | CASSLGEPEQFF
TRBJ2-2 | TRBD1 | 13 | TRBV7-3 | - | TGTGCCAGCAGCTTAATAGGGACAGGGAAGGTGTTTTTT | CASSLIGTGKVFF
TRBJ1-4 | - | 11 | TRBV20-1 | few | TGCAGTGCTAGCTCTTGGGAAAAACTGTTTTTT | CSASSWEKLFF
TRBJ2-1 | - | 14 | TRBV27 | - | TGTGCCAGCAGTTTAATTTCATCGTACCATGAGCAGTTCTTC | CASSLISSYHEQFF
TRBJ1-1 | TRBD1 | 13 | TRBV6-5 | - | TGTGCCAGCCGGGACAGCACCCTTGGGGAGGCTTTCTTT | CASRDSTLGEAFF
TRBJ1-1 | TRBD1 | 13 | TRBV7-3 | - | TGTGCCAGCAGCCGAGGGACAGACACTGAAGCTTTCTTT | CASSRGTDTEAFF
TRBJ2-7 | - | 11 | TRBV2 | - | TGTGCCAGCAGCGCTCACTACGAGCAGTACTTC | CASSAHYEQYF
TRBJ2-7 | TRBD2 | 18 | TRBV5-5 | - | TGTGCCAGCAGCTCCTCGGATTCGACTAGCGGGAGGGCCTACGAGCAGTACTTC | CASSSSDSTSGRAYEQYF
TRBJ1-5 | TRBD1 | 15 | TRBV6-1 | - | TGTGCCAGCAGTAAGGACAGGACAAGCAATCAGCCCCAGCATTTT | CASSKDRTSNQPQHF
TRBJ1-4 | TRBD1 | 14 | TRBV7-9 | once | TGTGCCAGCAGCTCGAGGACAGGGGTGGAAAAACTGTTTTTT | CASSSRTGVEKLFF
TRBJ2-7 | - | 14 | TRBV6-1 | once | TGTGCCAGCATGGTAGGGGCTAACCTCTACGAGCAGTACTTC | CASMVGANLYEQYF